A selection of T cell receptor beta chains follows, all from one sample in a study of cytomegalovirus exposure and HLA in healthy donors. Assay used: immunoSEQ multiplex PCR; TCRdb lists only in-frame clones, some missing. The table lists about 220,000 clones, less than 85% of them singletons. The sequencing input was PBMCs. The receptor source for this set is a young man in good health and CMV-seronegative. The conserved cysteine and the conserved F or W are not part of the CDR3 here. A clone size is listed for some rows: how often the clone was seen (once, few, many), or a class if it is expanded.

clone_size j_call v_call cdr3_aa
once TRBJ2-1 TRBV7-8 ASSPRDGTSRINEQF
- TRBJ2-1 TRBV19 ASSIAGSGEQF
- TRBJ2-1 TRBV2 ASSLSGSSYNEQF
once TRBJ1-1 TRBV28 ASSSKGRSEGNTEAF
- TRBJ2-7 TRBV6-5 ASRLGQGVSYEQY
- TRBJ1-5 TRBV28 ASSFSGGGQPQH
- TRBJ1-2 TRBV7-9 ASREDPGQGTDGYT
- TRBJ2-1 TRBV5-6 ASSLWTSGRYEQF
- TRBJ1-2 TRBV5-1 ASSSSGGATGYT
- TRBJ2-5 TRBV7-9 ASISGGAVETQY
- TRBJ1-4 TRBV7-9 ASSLGGKGANEKLF
- TRBJ1-5 TRBV2 ASSERYRGAQPQH
- TRBJ2-7 TRBV19 ASMGSRTSGRAGEQY
- TRBJ2-7 TRBV5-1 ASSSQDRGSSYEQY
- TRBJ2-7 TRBV7-9 ASSLAYSGRHYEQY
- TRBJ1-2 TRBV6-1 ASSEFTQLNYGYT
- TRBJ2-7 TRBV9 ASSPRGGDRHYEQY
- TRBJ2-7 TRBV5-1 ASSSSGSEQY
- TRBJ2-5 TRBV11-2 ASSTGPGQETQY
once TRBJ2-4 TRBV11-2 ASSPLRGLRNIQY
- TRBJ1-2 TRBV18 ASSPDRANYGYT
- TRBJ2-1 TRBV12-5 ATIRDRVDNEQF
- - TRBV5-6 ASSTPEGGVYEQY
- TRBJ2-5 TRBV19 ASSWTSGGGETQY
- TRBJ2-3 TRBV10-3 AISTAGVGTDTQY
- TRBJ2-2 TRBV23-1 ASSQFVTGSSGRAPGELF
- TRBJ1-3 TRBV2 ASSEAEGRTY
- TRBJ2-5 TRBV19 ASGQGQQETQY
- TRBJ1-4 TRBV7-9 ASSPGDEKLF
- TRBJ2-1 TRBV6-5 ASSYWSASYNEQF
- TRBJ2-7 TRBV7-9 ASSSYRDSEQY
- TRBJ1-2 TRBV29-1 SASQANYGYT
- TRBJ2-1 TRBV9 ASSVGLAGHNEQF
- TRBJ1-1 TRBV28 ASIDGSGTEAF
few TRBJ1-2 TRBV28 ASSPPGRGAPNYGYT
- TRBJ2-1 TRBV7-3 ASSPTLAGFNEQF
- TRBJ1-2 TRBV25-1 ASSEWIGEGYT
few TRBJ2-7 TRBV28 ASSGQGNSYEQY
- TRBJ1-1 TRBV6-4 ASSSLEGTEAF
- TRBJ1-4 TRBV5-1 ASRILDRVNEKLF